The rows below give T cell receptor beta chains drawn from one sample of a study of blood T cells in healthy people across ages. Using its own MiXCR run on the 5' RACE reads, TCRdb lists one record per CDR3 protein. The data show 800,000 to 950,000 distinct CDR3 sequences, with approximately 49% seen just once and about an eighth held by the top ten. Sequencing was performed on blood. Source of these receptors: a man aged 25 to 40 in good health. Both conserved end residues are part of each CDR3. A D gene is named only where the DNA matches it firmly. Where a row states a size, it is once, few, many or the class of an expanded clone; other rows omit it.

j_gene,abundance,d_gene,v_gene,CDR3nt,CDR3aa
TRBJ2-1,NA,NA,TRBV5-6,TGTGCCAGCAGCCTTGGGCTGGGTGATGAGCAGTTCTTC,CASSLGLGDEQFF
TRBJ1-4,few,TRBD1,TRBV7-6,TGTGCCAGCAGCCCCATGACAGGGGGCTCGGAAAAACTGTTTTTT,CASSPMTGGSEKLFF
TRBJ1-1,NA,NA,TRBV7-9,TGTGCCAGCAGCCCACAAAGGCACAGGGAAAACACTGAAGCTTTCTTT,CASSPQRHRENTEAFF
TRBJ2-1,NA,TRBD2,TRBV12-3/TRBV12-4,TGTGCCAGCGGATCCCGGGAGGGTTTGGGTGAGCAGTTCTTC,CASGSREGLGEQFF
TRBJ2-1,NA,TRBD2,TRBV7-9,TGTGCCATCTTAATACTAGCGGGGGGGCACAATGAGCAGTTCTTC,CAILILAGGHNEQFF
TRBJ2-3,many,NA,TRBV7-2,TGTGCCAGCAGCTTAGGATGGGGGGGCCTAGATACGCAGTATTTT,CASSLGWGGLDTQYF
TRBJ2-1,NA,NA,TRBV10-3,TGTACCATCAGTGGCAGCGGCGCTTACAATGAGCAGTTCTTC,CTISGSGAYNEQFF
TRBJ1-6,many,TRBD1,TRBV5-1,TGCGCCAGCAGCTCCCGGGACAGGGGGCGAGTTAAGAATTCACCCCTCCACTTT,CASSSRDRGRVKNSPLHF
TRBJ2-7,NA,NA,TRBV29-1,TGCAGCGTTGAAGCCAGGGAGTTGGGCTCCTACGAGCAGTACTTC,CSVEARELGSYEQYF
TRBJ2-5,NA,NA,TRBV10-3,TGTGCCATCAGTTACGGCGGGGCGGAAGAGACCCAGTACTTC,CAISYGGAEETQYF
TRBJ2-7,few,TRBD1,TRBV4-2,TGTGCCAGCAGCCCCCTGCTTGGGACAGCCTCCTACGAGCAGTACTTC,CASSPLLGTASYEQYF
TRBJ2-3,NA,NA,TRBV18,TGTGCCAGCTCACCACTAGATGGTACAGATACGCAGTATTTT,CASSPLDGTDTQYF
TRBJ2-7,NA,NA,TRBV6-2/TRBV6-3,TGTGCCAGCAGTTCACAGTCGGGGGAGTACTACGAGCAGTACTTC,CASSSQSGEYYEQYF
TRBJ1-3,NA,TRBD1,TRBV7-2,TGTGCCAGCTCTTCAGGGGGCTCTGGAAACACCATATATTTT,CASSSGGSGNTIYF
TRBJ1-6,many,NA,TRBV6-6,TGTGCCAGCAGCCAGGGACGTAAGAATTCACCCCTCCACTTT,CASSQGRKNSPLHF
TRBJ1-6,NA,NA,TRBV12-3/TRBV12-4,TGTGCCAGCAGTTGGGGGGCTTATTCACCCCTCCACTTT,CASSWGAYSPLHF
TRBJ2-5,NA,TRBD2,TRBV12-3/TRBV12-4,TGTGCCAGCAGCCCCGGACTAGCCACCCAAGAGACCCAGTACTTC,CASSPGLATQETQYF
TRBJ1-5,few,NA,TRBV6-2/TRBV6-3,TGTGCCAGCAGACGTAGCCCCAGTAATCAGCCCCAGCATTTT,CASRRSPSNQPQHF
TRBJ1-5,NA,TRBD1,TRBV12-3/TRBV12-4,TGTGCCAGCAGTTTGGGACAGGGCCCTCATCAGCCCCAGCATTTT,CASSLGQGPHQPQHF
TRBJ2-3,few,TRBD1,TRBV20-1,TGCAGTGCTTATGACAGGGGGTCAGATACGCAGTATTTT,CSAYDRGSDTQYF
TRBJ2-1,NA,NA,TRBV20-1,TGCAGTGCTAGAGCATCCTCCCTCGTCCACAATGAGCAGTTCTTC,CSARASSLVHNEQFF
TRBJ2-7,few,TRBD1,TRBV28,TGTGCCAGCAGTTTCACCGGGACAGGGTACGAGCAGTACTTC,CASSFTGTGYEQYF
TRBJ2-5,few,TRBD1,TRBV7-3,TGTGCCAGCAGCTTCGGGACAGGAGTACGGGAGACCCAGTACTTC,CASSFGTGVRETQYF
TRBJ2-3,NA,TRBD2,TRBV6-6,TGTGCCAGCAGTTACTCCCCATTGACTAGCGGGGTAGATACGCAGTATTTT,CASSYSPLTSGVDTQYF
TRBJ2-7,few,NA,TRBV28,TGTGCCAGCAGGGAAACTTGGGGACACGGATACGAGCAGTACTTC,CASRETWGHGYEQYF
TRBJ1-1,NA,NA,TRBV29-1,TGCAGCTCTCTCGAGAACACTGAAGCTTTCTTT,CSSLENTEAFF
TRBJ1-1,NA,NA,TRBV6-4,TGTGCCAGCAGTGGCGCGGGGGGCCACACTGAAGCTTTCTTT,CASSGAGGHTEAFF
TRBJ1-4,NA,TRBD1,TRBV7-8,TGTGCCAGCAGCAGAATACAGGGGGCCAAACTGTTTTTT,CASSRIQGAKLFF
TRBJ2-1,NA,TRBD2,TRBV28,TGTGCCAGCAGTTTACTAGCGGGGGCCCCGTCCTACAATGAGCAGTTCTTC,CASSLLAGAPSYNEQFF
TRBJ2-3,few,NA,TRBV4-2,TGTGCCAGCAGCCACGGGGACCCGGACGCAGATACGCAGTATTTT,CASSHGDPDADTQYF
TRBJ2-1,NA,NA,TRBV5-1,TGCGCCAGCAGTTACACCGGGACGGAGTACAATGAGCAGTTCTTC,CASSYTGTEYNEQFF
TRBJ2-5,NA,TRBD1,TRBV20-1,TGCAGTGCCAGCCGACAGGGGAAACCGCCAGAGACCCAGTACTTC,CSASRQGKPPETQYF
TRBJ1-5,NA,NA,TRBV4-1,TGCGCCAGCAGCCCGTTCCCAAGCAATCAGCCCCAGCATTTT,CASSPFPSNQPQHF
TRBJ1-4,few,NA,TRBV7-8,TGTGCCAGCACCATGACTACAACTAATGAAAAACTGTTTTTT,CASTMTTTNEKLFF
TRBJ1-4,NA,NA,TRBV7-9,TGTGCCAGCAGCACAGGGTCGACTAATGAAAAACTGTTTTTT,CASSTGSTNEKLFF
TRBJ2-3,NA,NA,TRBV9,TGTACCAGCAGCGTAGCTGGAGCAGATACGCAGTATTTT,CTSSVAGADTQYF
TRBJ1-2,NA,TRBD1,TRBV27,TGTGCCAGCAGTTTTTCCGGACAGGGCGGCTATGGCTACACCTTC,CASSFSGQGGYGYTF
TRBJ2-7,few,NA,TRBV7-9,TGTGCCAGCAGCTTCGTCCTGACTGCGTACGAGCAGTACTTC,CASSFVLTAYEQYF
TRBJ2-1,few,TRBD2,TRBV7-6,TGTGCCAGCAGCTTAGCCGCGACTAGCGGGTGTGAGCAGTTCTTC,CASSLAATSGCEQFF
TRBJ1-1,NA,NA,TRBV6-2/TRBV6-3,TGTGCCAGCAGTTACTCGCGGGTTGGGGACACTGAAGCTTTCTTT,CASSYSRVGDTEAFF
TRBJ2-7,NA,NA,TRBV20-1,TGCAGTGCTAGAGTGGCCTCGGGCGGGCCCTCCTACGAGCAGTACTTC,CSARVASGGPSYEQYF
TRBJ1-4,NA,NA,TRBV4-2,TGTGCCAGCAGCCCAGGGAGGACTGGGGAAAAACTGTTTTTT,CASSPGRTGEKLFF
TRBJ1-2,NA,TRBD1,TRBV29-1,TGCAGCGTTGATCGGGACAGGGCATACGGCTACACCTTC,CSVDRDRAYGYTF
TRBJ2-7,NA,NA,TRBV11-2,TGTGCCAGCAGCTTGGAGGGCAATCGGGCGTACGAGCAGTACTTC,CASSLEGNRAYEQYF
TRBJ2-1,few,TRBD1,TRBV20-1,TGCAGTGCTAGAGGGGCAGGGGGTTACAATGAGCAGTTCTTC,CSARGAGGYNEQFF
TRBJ1-5,NA,NA,TRBV12-3/TRBV12-4,TGTGCCAGCAGTTTAGCGGGGGGAGTTTTGGGCAATCAGCCCCAGCATTTT,CASSLAGGVLGNQPQHF